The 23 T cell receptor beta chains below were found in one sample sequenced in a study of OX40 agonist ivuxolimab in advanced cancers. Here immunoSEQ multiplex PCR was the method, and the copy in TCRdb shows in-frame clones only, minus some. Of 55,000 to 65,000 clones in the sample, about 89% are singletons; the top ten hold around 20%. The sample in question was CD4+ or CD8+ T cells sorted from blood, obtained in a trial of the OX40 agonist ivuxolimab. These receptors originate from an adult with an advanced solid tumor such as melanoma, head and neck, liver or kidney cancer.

CDR3 in DNA: TGTGCCAGTAGTATAGAGGGGGGTTACTACAATGAGCAGTTCTTC. Amino acids: CASSIEGGYYNEQFF. This chain uses TRBV19 with TRBJ2-1; perhaps TRBD2 as D (6 bases). The CDR3 length is 15 residues. The germline gives CDR1 LNHDA, CDR2 SQIVND (reference sequence). Trimming cost V 0 bases and J 3 bases, with 9 bases left between them.

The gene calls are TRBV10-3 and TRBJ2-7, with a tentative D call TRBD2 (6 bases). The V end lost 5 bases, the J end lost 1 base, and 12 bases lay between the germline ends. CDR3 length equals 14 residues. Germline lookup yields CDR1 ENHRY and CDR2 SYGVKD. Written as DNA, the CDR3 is TGTGCCATCAGTTCTCCGGGACTTTCCTACGAGCAGTACTTC. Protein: CAISSPGLSYEQYF.

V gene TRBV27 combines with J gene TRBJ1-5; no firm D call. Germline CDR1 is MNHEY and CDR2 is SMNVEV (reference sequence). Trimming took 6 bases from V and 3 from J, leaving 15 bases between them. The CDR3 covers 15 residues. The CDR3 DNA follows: TGTGCCAGCAGACTTGCATCCGGAGCCAATCAGCCCCAGCATTTT. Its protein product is CASRLASGANQPQHF.

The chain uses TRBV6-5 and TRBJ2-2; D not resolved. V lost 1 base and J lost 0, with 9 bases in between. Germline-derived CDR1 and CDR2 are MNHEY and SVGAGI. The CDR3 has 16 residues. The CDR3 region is CASSYFGRANTGELFF. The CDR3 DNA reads TGTGCCAGCAGTTACTTTGGACGGGCGAACACCGGGGAGCTGTTTTTT.

CDR3 protein: CASSSDLRSYEQYF. CDR3 nucleotides: TGTGCCAGCAGCTCGGACCTGCGCTCCTACGAGCAGTACTTC. The chain recombines TRBV7-9 with TRBJ2-7; D remains ambiguous. This CDR3 has 14 residues. Deletions cut 4 bases from V and 0 bases from J, with 10 bases between. Germline V gene sequence: CDR1 SEHNR, CDR2 FQNEAQ (reference sequence).

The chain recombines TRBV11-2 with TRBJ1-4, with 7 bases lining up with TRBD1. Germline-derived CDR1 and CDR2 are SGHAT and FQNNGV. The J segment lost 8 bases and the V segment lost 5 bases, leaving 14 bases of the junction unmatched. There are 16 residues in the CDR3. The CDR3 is CASSVGIRGLDEKLFF. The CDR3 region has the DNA TGTGCCAGCAGCGTAGGGATTAGGGGGCTGGACGAAAAACTGTTTTTT. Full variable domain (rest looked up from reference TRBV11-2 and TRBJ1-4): EAGVAQSPRYKIIEKRQSVAFWCNPISGHATLYWYQQILGQGPKLLIQFQNNGVVDDSQLPKDRFSAERLKGVDSTLKIQPAKLEDSAVYLCASSVGIRGLDEKLFFGSGTQLSVL.

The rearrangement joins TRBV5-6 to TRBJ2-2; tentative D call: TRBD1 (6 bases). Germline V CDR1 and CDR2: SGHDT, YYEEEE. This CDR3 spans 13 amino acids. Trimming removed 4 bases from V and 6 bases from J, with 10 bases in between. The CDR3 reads CASSIQGSGELFF. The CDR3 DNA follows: TGTGCCAGCAGCATACAGGGTTCCGGGGAGCTGTTTTTT.

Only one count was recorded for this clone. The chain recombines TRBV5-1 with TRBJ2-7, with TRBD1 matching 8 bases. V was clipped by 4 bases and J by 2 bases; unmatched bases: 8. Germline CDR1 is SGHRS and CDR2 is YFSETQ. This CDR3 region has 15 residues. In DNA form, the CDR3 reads TGCGCCAGCAGCGTGGCGGTACAGGGGGCCTACGAGCAGTACTTC. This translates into CASSVAVQGAYEQYF.

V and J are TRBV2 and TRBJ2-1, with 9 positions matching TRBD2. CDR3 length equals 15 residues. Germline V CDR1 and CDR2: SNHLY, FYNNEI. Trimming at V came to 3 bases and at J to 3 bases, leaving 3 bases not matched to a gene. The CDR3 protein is CASSDPSGDYNEQFF. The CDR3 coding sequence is TGTGCCAGCAGTGATCCTAGCGGGGACTACAATGAGCAGTTCTTC.

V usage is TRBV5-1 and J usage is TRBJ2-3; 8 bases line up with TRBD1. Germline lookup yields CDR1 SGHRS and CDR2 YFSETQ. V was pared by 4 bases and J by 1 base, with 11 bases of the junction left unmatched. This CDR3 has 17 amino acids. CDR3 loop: CASSLPPDRARTDTQYF. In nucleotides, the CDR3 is TGCGCCAGCAGCCTCCCCCCGGACAGGGCTCGCACAGATACGCAGTATTTT.

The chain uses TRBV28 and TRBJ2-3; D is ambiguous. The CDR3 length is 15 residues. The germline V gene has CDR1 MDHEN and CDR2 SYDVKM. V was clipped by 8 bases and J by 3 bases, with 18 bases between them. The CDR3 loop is CASSPFEVWTDTQYF. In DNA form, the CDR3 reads TGTGCCAGCTCTCCCTTTGAGGTTTGGACAGATACGCAGTATTTT.

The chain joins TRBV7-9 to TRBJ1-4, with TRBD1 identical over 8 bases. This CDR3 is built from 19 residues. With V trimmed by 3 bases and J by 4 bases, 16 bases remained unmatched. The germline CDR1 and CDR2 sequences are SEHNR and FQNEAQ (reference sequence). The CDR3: CASSFFAGTGPIVNEKLFF. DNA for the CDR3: TGTGCCAGCAGCTTTTTCGCCGGGACAGGACCCATTGTTAATGAAAAACTGTTTTTT.

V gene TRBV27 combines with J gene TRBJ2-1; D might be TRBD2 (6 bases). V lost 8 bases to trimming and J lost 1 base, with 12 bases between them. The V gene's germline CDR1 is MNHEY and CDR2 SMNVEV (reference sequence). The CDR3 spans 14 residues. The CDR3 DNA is TGTGCCAGCTCTACGGGGGTATCCTACAATGAGCAGTTCTTC. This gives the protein CASSTGVSYNEQFF.

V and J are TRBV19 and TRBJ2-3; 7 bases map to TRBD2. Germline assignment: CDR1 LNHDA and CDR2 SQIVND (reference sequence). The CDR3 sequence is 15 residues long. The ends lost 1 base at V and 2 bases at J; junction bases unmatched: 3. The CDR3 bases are TGTGCCAGTAGTATAGTGGCGGGGGTCACAGATACGCAGTATTTT. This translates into CASSIVAGVTDTQYF.

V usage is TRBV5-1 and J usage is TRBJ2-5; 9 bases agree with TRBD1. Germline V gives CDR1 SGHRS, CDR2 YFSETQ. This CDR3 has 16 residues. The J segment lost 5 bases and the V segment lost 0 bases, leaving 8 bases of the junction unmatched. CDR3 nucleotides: TGCGCCAGCAGCTTGGCCGGGACAGGGCCGGGGGAGACCCAGTACTTC. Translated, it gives CASSLAGTGPGETQYF.

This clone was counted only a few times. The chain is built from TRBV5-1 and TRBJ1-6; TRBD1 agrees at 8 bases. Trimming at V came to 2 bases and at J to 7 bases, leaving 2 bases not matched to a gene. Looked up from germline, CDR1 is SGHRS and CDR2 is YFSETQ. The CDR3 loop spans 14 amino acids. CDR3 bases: TGCGCCAGCAGCTTCGGACAGGGAAATTCACCCCTCCACTTT. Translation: CASSFGQGNSPLHF.

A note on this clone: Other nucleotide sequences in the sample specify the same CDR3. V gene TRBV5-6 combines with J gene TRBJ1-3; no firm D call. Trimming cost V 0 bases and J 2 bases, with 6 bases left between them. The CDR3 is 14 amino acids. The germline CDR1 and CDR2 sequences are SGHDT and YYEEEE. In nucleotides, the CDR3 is TGTGCCAGCAGCTTGGGAGCAGCTGGAAACACCATATATTTT. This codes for CASSLGAAGNTIYF. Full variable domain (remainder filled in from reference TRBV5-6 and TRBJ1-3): DAGVTQSPTHLIKTRGQQVTLRCSPKSGHDTVSWYQQALGQGPQFIFQYYEEEERQRGNFPDRFSGHQFPNYSSELNVNALLLGDSALYLCASSLGAAGNTIYFGEGSWLTVV.

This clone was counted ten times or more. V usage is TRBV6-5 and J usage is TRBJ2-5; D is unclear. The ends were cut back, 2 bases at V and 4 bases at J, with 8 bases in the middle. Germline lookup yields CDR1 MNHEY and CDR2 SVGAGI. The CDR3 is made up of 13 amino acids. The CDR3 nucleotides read TGTGCCAGCAGTTACGGGGAAGGAGAGACCCAGTACTTC. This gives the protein CASSYGEGETQYF.

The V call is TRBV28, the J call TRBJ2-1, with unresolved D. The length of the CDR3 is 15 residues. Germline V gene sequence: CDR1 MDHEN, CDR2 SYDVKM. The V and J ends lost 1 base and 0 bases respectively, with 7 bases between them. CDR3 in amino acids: CASSLYQSSYNEQFF. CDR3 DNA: TGTGCCAGCAGTTTATATCAGAGCTCCTACAATGAGCAGTTCTTC.

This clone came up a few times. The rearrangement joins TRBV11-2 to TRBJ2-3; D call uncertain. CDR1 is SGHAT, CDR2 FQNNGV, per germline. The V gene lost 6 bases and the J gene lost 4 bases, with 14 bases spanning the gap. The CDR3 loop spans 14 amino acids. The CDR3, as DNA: TGTGCCAGCAGTTCTGCCCTTCCCGCAGATACGCAGTATTTT. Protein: CASSSALPADTQYF.

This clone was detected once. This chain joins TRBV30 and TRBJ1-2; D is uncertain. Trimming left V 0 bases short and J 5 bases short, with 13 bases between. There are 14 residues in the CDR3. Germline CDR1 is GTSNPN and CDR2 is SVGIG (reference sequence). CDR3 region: CAWSVGVGRYGYTF. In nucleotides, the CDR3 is TGTGCCTGGAGTGTAGGAGTAGGGAGATATGGCTACACCTTC.

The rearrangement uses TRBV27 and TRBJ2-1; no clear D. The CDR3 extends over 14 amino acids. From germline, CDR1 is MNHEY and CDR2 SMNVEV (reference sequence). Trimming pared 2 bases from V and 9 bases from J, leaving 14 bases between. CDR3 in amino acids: CASSLLPNYGEQFF. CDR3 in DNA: TGTGCCAGCAGTTTACTCCCGAATTATGGTGAGCAGTTCTTC.

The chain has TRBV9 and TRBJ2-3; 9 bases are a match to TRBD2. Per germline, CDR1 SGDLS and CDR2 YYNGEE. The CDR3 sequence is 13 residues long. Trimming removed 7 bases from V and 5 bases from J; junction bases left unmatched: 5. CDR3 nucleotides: TGTGCCAGCGCGGGGGGGTATGGAGATACGCAGTATTTT. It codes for CASAGGYGDTQYF.